The 31 T cell receptor beta chains reported below all come from one sample, sequenced in a study of early T cells in non-severe SARS-CoV-2 infection. From the 5' RACE reads, TCRdb called clonotypes with MiXCR, one entry per CDR3 protein. This sample carries under 35,000 distinct CDR3 sequences, around 3% of them seen once, and the ten largest clones take around 0.72%. Sequences were obtained from whole blood. Receptors were obtained from an adult who was a healthcare worker with PCR-confirmed SARS-CoV-2 infection or an uninfected control (not recorded which).

This clonotype was counted many times. The chain uses TRBV29-1 and TRBJ2-3, with 7 positions matching TRBD1. Per the germline V gene, CDR1 is SQVTM and CDR2 is ANQGSEA. V lost 4 bases to trimming and J lost 1 base; unmatched junction nucleotides: 2. The CDR3 is 13 residues long. CDR3 bases: TGCAGCGTTGCCGGACAGGGCACAGATACGCAGTATTTT. Protein: CSVAGQGTDTQYF.

This clonotype has a count of ten or more. The chain links TRBV6-1 to TRBJ1-4, with D possibly TRBD1 on 6 matching bases. This CDR3 has 14 residues. The germline CDR1 and CDR2 sequences are MNHNS and SASEGT. Trimming took off 4 bases at V and 7 bases at J, with 13 bases between the two ends. CDR3 amino acids: CASSAQQGGEKLFF. The CDR3 nucleotides read TGTGCCAGCAGTGCTCAACAGGGCGGTGAAAAACTGTTTTTT.

At least ten counts were recorded for this clonotype. J is TRBJ2-1 and V is TRBV20-1; D ambiguous. The CDR3 totals 12 residues. Germline V lookup: CDR1 DFQATT, CDR2 SNEGSKA (reference sequence). V lost 1 base to trimming and J lost 4 bases, with 5 bases between them. CDR3: CSARGQYNEQFF. CDR3 bases: TGCAGTGCTAGAGGGCAGTACAATGAGCAGTTCTTC.

This clonotype is categorized as medium-sized. This chain links TRBV5-1 with TRBJ1-5; TRBD1 matches 7 bases. The CDR3 spans 15 residues. Losses at the gene ends were 0 bases for V and 5 bases for J; bases not matched to a gene: 5. Germline assignment: CDR1 SGHRS and CDR2 YFSETQ. For the CDR3, the DNA is TGCGCCAGCAGCTTGGGGACAGGATCGGATCAGCCCCAGCATTTT. Its translation: CASSLGTGSDQPQHF.

At least ten counts were recorded for this clonotype. This chain uses TRBV18 with TRBJ2-1; D perhaps matches TRBD1 (5 bases). Germline V lookup: CDR1 KGHSH, CDR2 LQKENI. V lost 0 bases to trimming and J lost 2 bases, with 11 bases between them. The CDR3 is made up of 16 amino acids. The CDR3 DNA reads TGTGCCAGCTCACCACCGGGGCTGCCAACCTACAATGAGCAGTTCTTC. Encoded protein: CASSPPGLPTYNEQFF. The full variable domain, completed using reference TRBV18 and TRBJ2-1, is NAGVMQNPRHLVRRRGQEARLRCSPMKGHSHVYWYRQLPEEGLKFMVYLQKENIIDESGMPKERFSAEFPKEGPSILRIQQVVRGDSAAYFCASSPPGLPTYNEQFFGPGTRLTVL.

This clonotype was observed at least ten times. The chain employs TRBV10-1 and TRBJ2-2, with a weak D call TRBD1 (6 bases). V was cut by 5 bases and J by 5 bases, with 15 bases left in between. This CDR3 contains 15 residues. CDR1 is WNHNN, CDR2 SYGVQD, per germline (reference sequence). The DNA of the CDR3 is TGCGCCAGCAGTAACCACAGGGTTGGAACCGGGGAGCTGTTTTTT. Translating it yields CASSNHRVGTGELFF.

This chain connects TRBV29-1 to TRBJ1-2; the match to TRBD1 covers 12 bases. Germline CDR1 is SQVTM and CDR2 is ANQGSEA. The J segment lost 6 bases and the V segment lost 8 bases, leaving 7 bases of the junction unmatched. The CDR3 totals 13 residues. CDR3 nucleotide sequence: TGCAGCTCCTGGGACAGGGGGCGGGATGGCTACACCTTC. Translating gives CSSWDRGRDGYTF.

There are many counts of this clonotype. J is TRBJ2-1 and V is TRBV10-3; either TRBD1 or TRBD2 may supply D (6 bases each). CDR1 is ENHRY, CDR2 SYGVKD, per germline. The CDR3 has 16 amino acids. V shed 6 bases and J shed 0 bases, with 15 bases lying between them. The CDR3 nucleotides are TGTGCCATCAGCCCGGGGGCTTACCCCTCCTACAATGAGCAGTTCTTC. This encodes CAISPGAYPSYNEQFF.

The sample holds many counts of this clonotype. The chain joins TRBV21-1 to TRBJ2-2; TRBD2 reflects the table's D call only, with no check against the DNA. TRBV21-1 corresponds to a pseudogene. The CDR3 covers 14 residues. In nucleotides, the CDR3 is TGTGCCAGCAGGCTAACTAGCGATACCGGGGAGCTGTTTTTT. Translating gives CASRLTSDTGELFF.

This clonotype has ten or more counts. J is TRBJ1-5 and V is TRBV24-1; D remains unclear. Germline loops: CDR1 KGHDR, CDR2 SFDVKD. The CDR3 contains 15 residues. V lost 4 bases and J 6 bases, leaving 15 bases between the germline ends. CDR3 sequence (DNA): TGTGCCACCAGTGAGTCCGGTAAAGCGATTCAGCCCCAGCATTTT. This codes for CATSESGKAIQPQHF.

This clonotype occurred a few times. The V call is TRBV19, the J call TRBJ1-5; 7 nucleotides match TRBD1. V was pared by 7 bases and J by 8 bases, with 11 bases of the junction left unmatched. This CDR3 comprises 14 residues. Germline V CDR1 and CDR2: LNHDA, SQIVND (reference sequence). DNA for the CDR3: TGTGCCAGTACCACCAGAGGGGGCTCGGAGCCCCAGCATTTT. It encodes CASTTRGGSEPQHF.

This clonotype has a count of ten or more. Here the CDR3 DNA reads TGCAGTGCTTCTCGAGAGGGGGGCCGGTACAATGAGCAGTTCTTC. Translating it yields CSASREGGRYNEQFF. The chain is built from TRBV20-1 and TRBJ2-1; the D gene could be TRBD1 or TRBD2 (6 bases each). Trimming shortened V by 5 bases and J by 4 bases, and 18 bases separated the two germline ends. The CDR3 sequence is 15 residues long. CDR1 is DFQATT and CDR2 is SNEGSKA in the germline V gene (reference sequence).

The table lists this clonotype with many counts. The V and J genes are TRBV21-1 and TRBJ2-7; the D call TRBD1 from the table was never checked on the DNA. TRBV21-1 is a documented pseudogene. The CDR3 is 14 residues long. The CDR3 coding sequence is TGTGCCAGCAGCAAAGTGGCAGGGAAGTACGAGCAGTACGTC. It translates to CASSKVAGKYEQYV.

This clonotype was counted at least ten times. The chain employs TRBV11-2 and TRBJ2-5, with TRBD1 matching 10 bases. The CDR3 length is 17 residues. In germline, CDR1 is SGHAT, CDR2 FQNNGV. After removal of 1 base from V and 4 bases from J, the junction contained 9 bases not matched to a gene. CDR3 sequence reads: CASSLGGTGDLRETQYF. CDR3 DNA: TGTGCCAGCAGCTTAGGAGGGACAGGGGACCTCCGAGAGACCCAGTACTTC.

This clonotype was observed a few times. The chain is built from TRBV11-3 and TRBJ2-2; 9 bases fit TRBD1. CDR1 and CDR2 from the germline V gene are SGHNT and YENEEA. This CDR3 contains 16 residues. Germline trimming cut 1 base from V and 3 bases from J; bases unmatched to any gene: 3. The CDR3 is CASSLVGDRDTGELFF. In nucleotides, the CDR3 is TGTGCCAGCAGCTTAGTTGGGGACAGGGACACCGGGGAGCTGTTTTTT.

In this sample, this clonotype turned up many times. Written as DNA, the CDR3 is TGCGCCAGCAGCTTGGTTGGGGCCGGGAACACTGAAGCTTTCTTT. Protein: CASSLVGAGNTEAFF. The chain links TRBV5-1 to TRBJ1-1, with D possibly matching TRBD1 (5 bases). Trimming removed 0 bases at V and 1 base at J, with 10 bases between. The CDR3 extends over 15 amino acids. CDR1 and CDR2 from the germline V gene are SGHRS and YFSETQ.

There are many counts of this clonotype. The chain recombines TRBV29-1 with TRBJ2-5; TRBD1 might be the D (5 bases). Germline CDR1 and CDR2: SQVTM and ANQGSEA. The CDR3 runs to 13 residues. Trimming pared 4 bases from V and 4 bases from J, leaving 13 bases between. This chain's CDR3 is CSVVTNRGETQYF. The CDR3 DNA follows: TGCAGCGTTGTGACGAATAGGGGAGAGACCCAGTACTTC.

This clonotype came up many times. The CDR3 nucleotides are TGTGCTAGTGGTGGGACGGACCATGATACGCAGTATTTT. As protein: CASGGTDHDTQYF. The J gene is TRBJ2-3, the V gene TRBV12-5, with D perhaps matching TRBD1 or TRBD2 (5 bases each). Per germline, CDR1 LGHNT and CDR2 FRNRAP. The CDR3 covers 13 residues. The germline V and J ends were trimmed by 5 bases and 6 bases, with 12 bases remaining between them. Supplemented by reference TRBV12-5 and TRBJ2-3, the full variable domain reads DARVTQTPRHKVTEMGQEVTMRCQPILGHNTVFWYRQTMMQGLELLAYFRNRAPLDDSGMPKDRFSAEMPDATLATLKIQPSEPRDSAVYFCASGGTDHDTQYFGPGTRLTVL.

This clonotype was observed a handful of times. V usage is TRBV11-1 and J usage is TRBJ1-6; a possible D gene is TRBD1 (5 bases). Germline lookup yields CDR1 SGHAT and CDR2 FQDESV (reference sequence). Trimming took 4 bases from V and 3 from J, leaving 13 bases between them. The CDR3 sequence is 16 residues long. The CDR3 region has the DNA TGTGCCAGCAGCTACGGGACGTACCTCTATAATTCACCCCTCCACTTT. Translated: CASSYGTYLYNSPLHF.

This clonotype was observed at least ten times. The J gene is TRBJ2-7, the V gene TRBV6-2 or TRBV6-3, with 9 bases aligning to TRBD2. Germline loops: CDR1 MNHEY, CDR2 SVGEGT. Trimming cost V 7 bases and J 8 bases; bases outside gene matches: 9. This CDR3 contains 13 residues. The DNA of the CDR3 is TGTGCCAGCAAGACTAGCGGAGCGGACAAGCAGTACGTC. This codes for CASKTSGADKQYV.

This clonotype came up many times. This rearrangement joins TRBV10-3 to TRBJ2-5, with D hard to call. The germline CDR1 and CDR2 sequences are ENHRY and SYGVKD. This CDR3 spans 13 amino acids. V was clipped by 7 bases and J by 5 bases, with 14 bases between them. The chain's CDR3 is CAIMSSPGETQYF. The CDR3 DNA is TGTGCCATCATGTCATCCCCAGGCGAGACCCAGTACTTC.

This clonotype was recorded many times. This rearrangement joins TRBV5-5 to TRBJ2-7, with 8 bases aligning to TRBD1. After removal of 3 bases from V and 6 bases from J, the junction contained 5 bases not matched to a gene. CDR1 is SGHKS and CDR2 is YYEKEE in the germline V gene (reference sequence). CDR3 length: 13 residues. The CDR3: CASSSGTGFEQYV. DNA for the CDR3: TGTGCCAGCAGCTCTGGGACAGGTTTCGAGCAGTACGTC.

This clonotype was recorded at least ten times. The V call is TRBV20-1, the J call TRBJ2-6; D perhaps matches TRBD2 (6 bases). V was cut by 4 bases and J by 0 bases, with 13 bases left in between. Looked up from germline, CDR1 is DFQATT and CDR2 is SNEGSKA (reference sequence). The CDR3 runs to 16 residues. For the CDR3, the DNA is TGCAGTGCTATAGGGACTCCCAGCTCTGGGGCCAACGTCCTGACTTTC. It yields the protein CSAIGTPSSGANVLTF.

Within the sample, this clonotype is medium-sized. The rearrangement links TRBV5-1 to TRBJ1-2; no clear D. Trimming removed 5 bases from V and 10 bases from J, with 18 bases in between. Germline CDR1 is SGHRS and CDR2 is YFSETQ. This CDR3 comprises 13 residues. The CDR3 nucleotides are TGCGCCAGCAGTTCCGGGTCTACCTTGGTCTACACCTTC. Its protein is CASSSGSTLVYTF.

This clonotype was observed at least ten times. The chain couples TRBV20-1 to TRBJ2-3; TRBD1 agrees at 10 bases. Per the germline V gene, CDR1 is DFQATT and CDR2 is SNEGSKA (reference sequence). This CDR3 is built from 14 residues. Unmatched junction bases numbered 5, after V lost 5 bases and J lost 3 bases. CDR3 protein: CSAYDRGQTDTQYF. CDR3 nucleotides: TGCAGTGCTTACGACAGGGGGCAGACAGATACGCAGTATTTT.

This clonotype was seen ten or more times. The gene calls are TRBV3-1 and TRBJ1-2; D gene ambiguous. The CDR3 length is 15 residues. V was clipped by 1 base and J by 7 bases, with 16 bases between them. The germline V gene has CDR1 LGHDT and CDR2 YNNKEL (reference sequence). The CDR3 spells CASSQGAGVTSGYTF. CDR3 bases: TGTGCCAGCAGCCAAGGGGCCGGGGTCACCAGTGGCTACACCTTC.

This clonotype occurred a few times. The rearrangement links TRBV19 to TRBJ1-2, with 9 bases matching TRBD1. The CDR3 has 14 residues. Germline V CDR1 and CDR2: LNHDA, SQIVND (reference sequence). Trimming at V came to 6 bases and at J to 6 bases, leaving 8 bases not matched to a gene. Here the CDR3 reads CASRAGQGLNGYTF. The DNA of the CDR3 is TGTGCCAGTAGGGCGGGACAGGGCCTAAATGGCTACACCTTC.

The table lists this clonotype with many counts. For the CDR3, the DNA is TGTGCCAGCAGTTATTCCTACAAGAGCTCCTATAATTCACCCCTCCACTTT. As protein: CASSYSYKSSYNSPLHF. The V and J genes are TRBV6-6 and TRBJ1-6; D is unresolved. This CDR3 comprises 17 residues. Germline V CDR1 and CDR2: MNHNY, SVGAGI (reference sequence). The V and J ends lost 3 bases and 0 bases respectively, with 12 bases between them.

The table lists this clonotype with many counts. The chain links TRBV19 to TRBJ2-1; the match to TRBD1 covers 8 bases. The CDR3 has 14 residues. The J segment lost 9 bases and the V segment lost 3 bases, leaving 7 bases of the junction unmatched. Germline V gene data show CDR1 as LNHDA and CDR2 as SQIVND (reference sequence). Here the CDR3 reads CASSMTGAIGEQFF. CDR3 nucleotide sequence: TGTGCCAGTAGTATGACAGGGGCAATAGGTGAGCAGTTCTTC.

Ten or more counts support this clonotype. The V call is TRBV5-1, the J call TRBJ1-1, with D perhaps matching TRBD1 (5 bases). CDR1 is SGHRS, CDR2 YFSETQ, per germline. CDR3 length: 16 amino acids. The ends were cut back, 3 bases at V and 1 base at J, with 16 bases in the middle. The CDR3 sequence: CASSSWGPQENTEAFF. The CDR3 DNA sequence: TGCGCCAGCAGCTCGTGGGGCCCACAGGAGAACACTGAAGCTTTCTTT.

This clonotype was detected ten times or more. The chain combines TRBV7-6 with TRBJ2-2, with D unclear. The germline V gene encodes CDR1 SGHVS and CDR2 FNYEAQ. The CDR3 runs to 15 residues. V lost 3 bases and J lost 2, with 10 bases in between. This chain's CDR3 is CASSLAGFNTGELFF. DNA of the CDR3: TGTGCCAGCAGCTTGGCAGGTTTTAACACCGGGGAGCTGTTTTTT. Using reference TRBV7-6 and TRBJ2-2 for the parts outside the CDR3, the full variable domain is GAGVSQSPRYKVTKRGQDVALRCDPISGHVSLYWYRQALGQGPEFLTYFNYEAQQDKSGLPNDRFSAERPEGSISTLTIQRTEQRDSAMYRCASSLAGFNTGELFFGEGSRLTVL.